Listed below are T cell receptor beta chains from one sample, sequenced in a study of T cell responses to AZD1222 COVID-19 vaccine. Here immunoSEQ multiplex PCR was the method, and the copy in TCRdb shows in-frame clones only, minus some. The sample lists about 48,000 clones, just over 85% occurring once. The specimen comprised peripheral blood, sampled 28 days after the second AZD1222 dose. The origin of the receptors is an adult who received the AZD1222 COVID-19 vaccine. CDR3s include the opening cysteine and the closing phenylalanine or tryptophan. A D gene is named only where the DNA matches it firmly. The size entry is marked missing in some rows and otherwise reads once, few, many or a size class.

CDR3nt | CDR3aa | d_gene | v_gene | abundance | j_gene
TGCGCCAGCAGCACAAAGCGGGAGGGCGCCTACGAGCAGTACTTC | CASSTKREGAYEQYF | TRBD2 | TRBV5-1 | - | TRBJ2-7
TGCGCCAGCAGCGCAGTAGGAGGCTACACCTTC | CASSAVGGYTF | - | TRBV4-1 | - | TRBJ1-2
TGCGCCAGCAGCCCTGGACAGGGTTCGGGGGCCAACGTCCTGACTTTC | CASSPGQGSGANVLTF | TRBD1 | TRBV4-1 | - | TRBJ2-6
TGTGCCAGCTCACCGGGACAGGTCGGGACCGGGGAGCTGTTTTTT | CASSPGQVGTGELFF | TRBD1 | TRBV18 | - | TRBJ2-2
TGTGCCAGCACCGAAACTCGGGACAGCCACCTGGGGTACTTC | CASTETRDSHLGYF | TRBD1 | TRBV28 | few | TRBJ2-7
TGTGCCAGCAGTTTCCCGGGGCTAATACAAGAGACCCAGTACTTC | CASSFPGLIQETQYF | - | TRBV28 | - | TRBJ2-5
TGTGCCAGCAGTACCTCCGGACAGATTAACACTGAAGCTTTCTTT | CASSTSGQINTEAFF | - | TRBV6-5 | - | TRBJ1-1
TGTGCCAGCTCACCACCGGCAAAGGGGACCTATAGCAATCAGCCCCAGCATTTT | CASSPPAKGTYSNQPQHF | - | TRBV18 | - | TRBJ1-5
TGTGCCAGCAGCTTCGACAGGGGGCCAGATACGCAGTATTTT | CASSFDRGPDTQYF | TRBD1 | TRBV7-2 | once | TRBJ2-3
TGTGCCAGCAGCCAAGACACTAGTATTTCTTTCTTC | CASSQDTSISFF | - | TRBV3-1/TRBV3-2 | - | TRBJ2-1
TGTGCCAGCAGTTTATTCTTATCAGATACGCAGTATTTT | CASSLFLSDTQYF | - | TRBV27 | - | TRBJ2-3
TGTGCCACCAGCAGAGAACTAGCGGGAGGGCCAGTAGATACGCAGTATTTT | CATSRELAGGPVDTQYF | TRBD2 | TRBV15 | - | TRBJ2-3
TGTGCCAGCAGCCCCCGTCCGTGGGGCGCCTACGAGCAGTACTTC | CASSPRPWGAYEQYF | - | TRBV9 | - | TRBJ2-7
TGTGCCACCAGTGATTACGGCGGGAGCTCCTACAATGAGCAGTTCTTC | CATSDYGGSSYNEQFF | TRBD2 | TRBV24-1 | - | TRBJ2-1
TGTGCCAGCTACCGGACAGGGCGGGCCTATGGCTACACCTTC | CASYRTGRAYGYTF | TRBD1 | TRBV19 | - | TRBJ1-2
TGTGCCAGCAGTTTTTCTGGTCTCTCTGGGGCCAACGTCCTGACTTTC | CASSFSGLSGANVLTF | - | TRBV27 | - | TRBJ2-6
TGTGCCAGCAGTCTCCCGGGACAGGGGGATGAAGCTTTCTTT | CASSLPGQGDEAFF | TRBD1 | TRBV27 | - | TRBJ1-1
TGTGCCAGCAGCCCACCCGTTAGCGGGAGGGTCCACGAGCAGTACTTC | CASSPPVSGRVHEQYF | TRBD2 | TRBV7-9 | - | TRBJ2-7
TGTGCCAGCAGTTACTCTCAGATGAACACTGAAGCTTTCTTT | CASSYSQMNTEAFF | - | TRBV6-5 | - | TRBJ1-1
TGTGCCAGCCCCCCCTCCGGCTACACCTTC | CASPPSGYTF | - | TRBV6-1 | - | TRBJ1-2
TGTGCCATCAACTCGGACAGGGACAGTCAGCCCCAGCATTTT | CAINSDRDSQPQHF | TRBD1 | TRBV10-3 | - | TRBJ1-5
TGCGCCAGCAGCTTCACTAGCGGGACGTACAATGAGCAGTTCTTC | CASSFTSGTYNEQFF | TRBD2 | TRBV5-1 | - | TRBJ2-1
TGTGCCAGCAGCTTAATGGGTAGCGGGACCTACAATGAGCAGTTCTTC | CASSLMGSGTYNEQFF | TRBD2 | TRBV7-3 | - | TRBJ2-1
TGTGCCAGTAGTTCCCCGGGACTAGCGGCGCACACCGGGGAGCTGTTTTTT | CASSSPGLAAHTGELFF | TRBD2 | TRBV19 | - | TRBJ2-2
TGTGCCAGCAGCTTCGGGACAACGTCGGGGGAGACCCAGTACTTC | CASSFGTTSGETQYF | - | TRBV5-6 | - | TRBJ2-5
TGTGCCAGCAGCCCCCCGGAGGGCCTAAACACCGGGGAGCTGTTTTTT | CASSPPEGLNTGELFF | - | TRBV5-5 | - | TRBJ2-2
TGTGCCAGCAGCGTTATCCTCTCGGGGTCGGAATTCTACGAGCAGTACTTC | CASSVILSGSEFYEQYF | - | TRBV11-2 | - | TRBJ2-7